This T cell receptor beta chain was documented in a study of graft-versus-host responses after intestinal transplantation (TCRdb year 2021). The study in broad terms: The transplants that recipients got were multivisceral, liver-intestinal, or isolated intestinal. Anti-thymocyte globulin induction was given to all recipients, followed by maintenance tacrolimus and steroids for two to four years. After intestinal transplantation, graft-versus-host and host-versus-graft alloreactive T cell clones were followed in the graft, circulation and bone marrow using bulk TCR-beta CDR3 sequencing. Alloreactive clones were identified by sequencing pre-transplant mixed lymphocyte reaction products and comparing them with unstimulated pre-transplant donor and recipient T cells. A cohort of approximately 23 intestinal transplant recipients, including one retransplant, was enrolled, and a few patients lacking pretransplant specimens were excluded. Donor T cell macrochimerism was defined as a peak of at least 4% donor T cells among recipient peripheral blood mononuclear cells. Samples from a few later patients were sequenced in-house on an Illumina MiSeq with MiXCR processing rather than by the commercial service. What the authors observed across the whole study: Early after transplant, peak levels of circulating GvH clones were found to be associated with declines in HvG clones. GvH clones were detected in recipient bone marrow, and some appeared earlier in ileal mucosa or blood, consistent with an intestinal mucosal origin. Patients with donor T cell macrochimerism had high GvH to HvG T cell clonal ratios in their allografts. The relatively low number and heterogeneity of intestinal transplant patients limited the conclusions.

To note about this clone: Base qualities are not at hand, and no much larger clone is one base apart.

The library was built by means of the immunoSEQ multiplex PCR assay. For most patients, genomic DNA was isolated with the Qiagen DNeasy Blood and Tissue Kit and sent frozen to Adaptive Biotechnologies for TCR sequencing. High-throughput TCR-beta CDR3 sequencing of genomic DNA from most patients was performed by Adaptive Biotechnologies. For the original study's pipeline: Adaptive's ImmunoSEQ software supplied the TCR sequencing data for about 18 patients, while MiXCR and VDJtools were used to process a few other patients. To correct CD4 versus CD8 sorting errors, sequences present in both subsets at a frequency ratio below 5:1 were removed. CDR3 nucleotide sequences shared by donor and recipient were removed because the origin of these sequences could not be assigned. To be classed as alloreactive, a clone needed at least 2-fold expansion over unstimulated cells and a minimum CFSE-low frequency of 0.002% (template counts) or 0.001% (read counts). Clones were considered mappable if detected in sequenced pre-transplant spleen, lymph node, or MLR CFSE-low populations of the donor or recipient. Cumulative frequency of alloreactive clones was calculated as a percentage of all sequences weighted by copy number. TCRdb provides this immuneACCESS table in a form limited to in-frame rearrangements. Some clones are lacking; in checked studies, under half of them reflect an unresolved V gene, and why the rest are absent is not known. The DNA gave D and trimming, while V, J and clone size come from that table. The sample includes approximately 15,000 clones, with about 30% observed a single time. The ten largest make up roughly 2.6% of the sample.

The meaning of the sample's time point label: cells obtained before transplantation from donor or recipient. In the mixed lymphocyte reactions, roughly 200,000 CFSE-labeled pre-transplant responders were plated with roughly 200,000 irradiated violet-dye-labeled stimulators and cultured for six to seven days. Proliferating CD3+CD4+CFSE-low and CD3+CD8+CFSE-low responder cells were FACS-sorted on a BD Influx sorter after the mixed lymphocyte reaction. Trimming takes 1 base from V and 7 bases from J, and the germline ends sit 5 bases apart. Spanning cysteine to phenylalanine, the CDR3 consists of 12 amino acids. The entry retains the CDR3 DNA only, 36 bases that are in frame from base 1. Via the germline V gene, CDR1 is SGDLS and CDR2 YYNGEE.

The source material was alloreactive CD8+ T cells from a mixed lymphocyte reaction culture, sampled before intestinal transplant. What this sample's cell subset or site label stands for: CFSE-low proliferating T cells sorted from roughly 6-day pre-transplant mixed lymphocyte reaction (GvH or HvG direction). The receptor was derived from a human patient who received an intestinal transplant. The sequence joins TRBV9 to TRBJ2-2, with TRBD2 tentatively as D gene (5 bases match). The CDR3 has the sequence CASSVTSGELFF. DNA sequence: TGTGCCAGCAGCGTAACTAGCGGGGAGCTGTTTTTT.